These 20 T cell receptor beta chains originate from one sample sequenced in a study of OX40 agonist ivuxolimab in advanced cancers. Here immunoSEQ multiplex PCR was the method, and the copy in TCRdb shows in-frame clones only, minus some. The sample consists of more than 65,000 clones, 85% of them appearing once. Sequencing used CD4+ or CD8+ T cells sorted from blood, obtained in a trial of the OX40 agonist ivuxolimab. Receptors were obtained from an adult with an advanced solid tumor such as melanoma, head and neck, liver or kidney cancer.

J is TRBJ2-5 and V is TRBV18; TRBD2 matches 7 bases. Germline V gene data show CDR1 as KGHSH and CDR2 as LQKENI. The CDR3 runs 14 residues. V gave up 5 bases and J gave up 1 base; unmatched junction bases: 4. CDR3 loop: CASSWEGAQETQYF. In DNA form, the CDR3 reads TGTGCCAGCTCATGGGAGGGAGCCCAAGAGACCCAGTACTTC.

The gene calls are TRBV21-1 and TRBJ2-7; the DNA was not compared with TRBD2, the D call given in the table. TRBV21-1 is a listed pseudogene. The CDR3 length is 15 residues. The CDR3: CASSLRAGAAYEQYF. In DNA, the CDR3 is TGTGCCAGCAGCCTACGGGCGGGAGCGGCCTACGAGCAGTACTTC.

The chain employs TRBV5-6 and TRBJ2-5; D possibly uses TRBD1 or TRBD2 (5 bases each). Germline assignment: CDR1 SGHDT and CDR2 YYEEEE. V lost 3 bases, J lost 4 bases, and 10 bases lay in between. The CDR3 has 13 residues. CDR3 loop: CASSSLGAETQYF. The CDR3 DNA reads TGTGCCAGCAGCTCCCTCGGGGCAGAGACCCAGTACTTC.

The V call is TRBV6-1, the J call TRBJ2-3; D possibly uses TRBD1 or TRBD2 (6 bases each). Germline CDR1 and CDR2: MNHNS and SASEGT. The CDR3 covers 15 residues. Trimming took 7 bases from V and 0 from J, leaving 14 bases between them. CDR3 loop: CASKSRGPSTDTQYF. As DNA, the CDR3 is TGTGCCAGCAAAAGCCGGGGGCCTAGCACAGATACGCAGTATTTT.

The chain couples TRBV2 to TRBJ2-3; 11 bases map to TRBD2. V was pared by 6 bases and J by 3 bases, with 5 bases of the junction left unmatched. Germline V gives CDR1 SNHLY, CDR2 FYNNEI. CDR3 length: 15 residues. CDR3 nucleotide sequence: TGTGCCAGCAGGGGGACTAGCGGTGTTACAGATACGCAGTATTTT. It encodes CASRGTSGVTDTQYF.

The sample holds one count of this clone. The chain recombines TRBV6-6 with TRBJ1-1; maybe TRBD1 (5 bases). Germline CDR1 reads MNHNY; CDR2 reads SVGAGI (reference sequence). V was clipped by 1 base and J by 8 bases, with 14 bases between them. The CDR3 consists of 14 residues. In nucleotides, the CDR3 is TGTGCCAGCAGTTACTTGGTAGGGACGGTCGAAGCTTTCTTT. Protein product: CASSYLVGTVEAFF.

The chain combines TRBV2 with TRBJ2-1, with a weak D call TRBD1 (6 bases). Germline V gene lookup returns CDR1 SNHLY and CDR2 FYNNEI. Trimming removed 8 bases at V and 1 base at J, with 18 bases between. The CDR3 runs to 16 residues. CDR3 DNA: TGTGCCAGCGGACCAGGTGGGGGCAGGTCCTACAATGAGCAGTTCTTC. Translation: CASGPGGGRSYNEQFF. Filled out from reference TRBV2 and TRBJ2-1, the complete variable domain reads EPEVTQTPSHQVTQMGQEVILRCVPISNHLYFYWYRQILGQKVEFLVSFYNNEISEKSEIFDDQFSVERPDGSNFTLKIRSTKLEDSAMYFCASGPGGGRSYNEQFFGPGTRLTVL.

The gene calls are TRBV13 and TRBJ1-1; D might be TRBD1 (6 bases). Trimming pared 2 bases from V and 4 bases from J, leaving 8 bases between. The length of the CDR3 is 13 residues. Germline CDR1 PRHDT, CDR2 FYEKMQ (reference sequence). Here the CDR3 reads CASSLTRGTEAFF. The CDR3 DNA reads as TGTGCCAGCAGCTTAACCAGGGGCACTGAAGCTTTCTTT.

This rearrangement joins TRBV18 to TRBJ2-5; D might be TRBD2 (6 bases). V was clipped by 1 base and J by 3 bases, with 9 bases between them. Germline V gives CDR1 KGHSH, CDR2 LQKENI. The CDR3 is 14 residues long. CDR3 residues: CASSPRPGEETQYF. In DNA form, the CDR3 reads TGTGCCAGCTCACCACGACCGGGAGAAGAGACCCAGTACTTC.

The chain couples TRBV6-1 to TRBJ1-1, with D maybe TRBD1 (5 bases). The CDR3 length is 12 residues. The germline CDR1 and CDR2 sequences are MNHNS and SASEGT. V was trimmed by 8 bases and J by 5 bases, leaving 12 bases between them. This CDR3 is CASVKGQTEAFF. The CDR3 DNA is TGTGCCAGCGTTAAGGGGCAAACTGAAGCTTTCTTT.

This chain connects TRBV29-1 to TRBJ2-3, with 9 bases matching TRBD2. The V gene's germline CDR1 is SQVTM and CDR2 ANQGSEA. CDR3 length equals 16 residues. J lost 6 bases, V lost 1 base, and 11 bases had no gene match. CDR3 sequence (DNA): TGCAGCGTTGAAGTTCATGGCGGGAGGGCGTGGGATACGCAGTATTTT. Translated: CSVEVHGGRAWDTQYF.

This chain uses TRBV6-6 with TRBJ1-6; weak D call: TRBD1 (6 bases). The CDR3 spans 14 residues. The V gene's germline CDR1 is MNHNY and CDR2 SVGAGI (reference sequence). V lost 6 bases and J lost 7, with 13 bases in between. DNA for the CDR3: TGTGCCAGCAGACAGACAGGCGCAAATTCACCCCTCCACTTT. It yields the protein CASRQTGANSPLHF.

V usage is TRBV11-3 and J usage is TRBJ2-7; 7 nucleotides match TRBD1. V lost 5 bases and J lost 8; bases outside the gene matches: 12. The CDR3 extends over 14 amino acids. Germline loops: CDR1 SGHNT, CDR2 YENEEA. For the CDR3, the DNA is TGTGCCAGCAGCCAGAATCACGGACAGGAGCAGCAGTACTTC. Translated: CASSQNHGQEQQYF.

This chain connects TRBV5-6 to TRBJ2-2; D not certain. CDR1 and CDR2 from the germline V gene are SGHDT and YYEEEE. The V end lost 0 bases, the J end lost 5 bases, and 8 bases lay between the germline ends. The CDR3 is 14 residues long. CDR3 in DNA: TGTGCCAGCAGCTTGGACTTGGGGACCGGGGAGCTGTTTTTT. Translation gives CASSLDLGTGELFF.

The rearrangement uses TRBV6-5 and TRBJ2-1; the match to TRBD2 covers 11 bases. Germline V gives CDR1 MNHEY, CDR2 SVGAGI. Trimming took 6 bases from V and 4 from J; bases not matched to a gene: 5. The CDR3 is 15 amino acids. DNA of the CDR3: TGTGCCAGCAGGCTGACTAGCGGGGTATACAATGAGCAGTTCTTC. Amino acids: CASRLTSGVYNEQFF.

This sequence joins TRBV5-1 and TRBJ2-5, with D maybe TRBD2 (5 bases). CDR3 length equals 15 residues. Germline loops: CDR1 SGHRS, CDR2 YFSETQ. Trimming removed 4 bases at V and 11 bases at J, with 24 bases between. This chain's CDR3 is CASSPSTNGVGEQYF. Here the CDR3 DNA reads TGCGCCAGCAGCCCGTCGACGAACGGGGTCGGGGAGCAGTACTTC.

The V and J genes are TRBV14 and TRBJ2-1; TRBD1 agrees at 8 bases. Germline assignment: CDR1 SGHDN and CDR2 FVKESK. This CDR3 is built from 16 residues. V lost 4 bases, J lost 4 bases, and 9 bases stayed unmatched. The CDR3 reads CASSLASGQVYNEQFF. CDR3 coding DNA: TGTGCCAGCAGCCTAGCCTCGGGACAGGTGTACAATGAGCAGTTCTTC.

The rearrangement uses TRBV6-1 and TRBJ1-2; 12 bases match TRBD1. This CDR3 contains 14 residues. Trimming took 8 bases from V and 6 from J; bases not matched to a gene: 7. Germline V gene data show CDR1 as MNHNS and CDR2 as SASEGT. The DNA for the CDR3 is TGTGCCAGCGACCCGGGACAGGGGGCTGATGGCTACACCTTC. Protein: CASDPGQGADGYTF.

This sequence joins TRBV18 and TRBJ2-2, with D uncertain. Between the trimmed V and J ends, which lost 0 bases and 10 bases, there was a span of 9 bases. Germline values: CDR1 KGHSH, CDR2 LQKENI. CDR3 size: 13 residues. The CDR3 spells CASSPPQAAELFF. Written as DNA, the CDR3 is TGTGCCAGCTCACCACCCCAAGCCGCGGAGCTGTTTTTT. Full variable domain (outside the CDR3, taken from reference TRBV18 and TRBJ2-2): NAGVMQNPRHLVRRRGQEARLRCSPMKGHSHVYWYRQLPEEGLKFMVYLQKENIIDESGMPKERFSAEFPKEGPSILRIQQVVRGDSAAYFCASSPPQAAELFFGEGSRLTVL.

The chain employs TRBV30 and TRBJ1-2; possible D gene TRBD1, 5 bases. Germline CDR1 and CDR2: GTSNPN and SVGIG (reference sequence). Trimming stripped 0 bases from V and 1 base from J, with 21 bases between. The CDR3 has 18 residues. The CDR3 DNA follows: TGTGCCTGGAGTGTACCTATGAGGGGCGCGTGGTATAACTATGGCTACACCTTC. This encodes CAWSVPMRGAWYNYGYTF.